This T cell receptor (beta chain) was found in a study of T cell clusters in autoimmune cytopenias. Study-wide points: Functional roles of the in silico T cell clusters still await experimental validation. Compared with active autoimmune hepatitis patients, healthy donors showed about 2.7-fold more exclusive TRB clusters. Clustering suggested that physiological T cell clusters were missing in primary autoimmune cytopenia patients.

The CDR3 is made up of 14 amino acids. In germline, CDR1 is MNHNY, CDR2 SVGAGI (reference sequence). One tube held mixed TRB-A and TRB-B primer pools for touch-down PCR. TCRdb reprocessed the multiplex PCR reads and stores each CDR3 protein as one record, lacking DNA. Recorded here are 3,900 or so distinct CDR3 sequences; the top ten clones represent approximately 17%. According to its frequency, this clonotype is medium-sized (0.01 to 0.1%). Its antigen remains unidentified. TRB was amplified from approximately 250 ng of peripheral blood genomic DNA per sample. The sequenced material came from peripheral blood. The rearrangement links TRBV6-6 to TRBJ2-3; TCRdb proposes TRBD1, but this gene call is untestable without DNA. The source is a human donor with an autoimmune cytopenia or autoimmune hepatitis (not recorded which). The CDR3 spells CASSYSVPTDTQYF.